This entry lists 9 T cell receptor beta chains sequenced from one sample in a study of control samples from healthy donors and cancer patients. The protocol was immunoSEQ multiplex PCR, while the TCRdb copy is restricted to in-frame clones and leaves out a portion. The sample has about 170,000 clones, about 90% seen once; the top ten hold 12%. The sequenced sample was blood. The receptor set was obtained from a man younger than 40 in good health.

This clone occurred once. This chain connects TRBV27 to TRBJ2-7; 10 nucleotides match TRBD1. The CDR3 has 15 amino acids. After removal of 6 bases from V and 4 bases from J, the junction contained 9 bases not matched to a gene. Germline V lookup: CDR1 MNHEY, CDR2 SMNVEV (reference sequence). The CDR3 sequence is CASRRTGTGAYEQYF. CDR3 coding DNA: TGTGCCAGCAGGCGGACCGGGACAGGGGCTTACGAGCAGTACTTC.

J is TRBJ1-6 and V is TRBV6-5, with 9 nucleotides matching TRBD1. V was pared by 5 bases and J by 6 bases, with 5 bases of the junction left unmatched. Germline CDR1 and CDR2: MNHEY and SVGAGI. The CDR3 consists of 15 residues. CDR3 in DNA: TGTGCCAGCAGTCCACAGGGGGCTCTTAATTCACCCCTCCACTTT. It specifies CASSPQGALNSPLHF.

The rearrangement uses TRBV7-8 and TRBJ1-3; D is perhaps TRBD1 (6 bases). V lost 1 base and J lost 9, with 13 bases in between. Germline V gene lookup returns CDR1 SGHVS and CDR2 FQNEAQ. CDR3 length: 14 residues. The CDR3 nucleotides are TGTGCCAGCAGCTTAGTGAACAGGGAAAGCACCATATATTTT. Amino acids: CASSLVNRESTIYF.

CDR3 loop: CASSEETSPWKQYF. CDR3 DNA: TGTGCCAGCAGTGAGGAGACTAGCCCATGGAAGCAGTACTTC. This chain joins TRBV6-4 and TRBJ2-7, with 7 bases matching TRBD2. V lost 3 bases to trimming and J lost 8 bases; unmatched junction nucleotides: 10. This CDR3 has 14 residues. CDR1 and CDR2 from the germline V gene are MRHNA and SNTAGT.

The chain has TRBV5-4 and TRBJ2-1; TRBD2 agrees at 7 bases. V shed 0 bases and J 0 bases; nucleotides not matched to a gene: 6. The CDR3 has 17 residues. The germline gives CDR1 SGHNT, CDR2 YYREEE (reference sequence). CDR3 in amino acids: CASSLGGGPSSYNEQFF. In DNA form, the CDR3 reads TGTGCCAGCAGCTTGGGGGGAGGGCCAAGCTCCTACAATGAGCAGTTCTTC.

This rearrangement joins TRBV12-3 or TRBV12-4 to TRBJ2-1, with 10 positions matching TRBD2. Trimming cost V 5 bases and J 9 bases; bases outside gene matches: 4. The CDR3 is 13 residues long. CDR3: CASSPGTSVEQFF. The CDR3 bases are TGTGCCAGCAGTCCGGGGACTAGCGTTGAGCAGTTCTTC.

J is TRBJ1-2 and V is TRBV19; 12 bases line up with TRBD1. Trimming removed 5 bases from V and 3 bases from J; junction bases left unmatched: 7. The CDR3 is 16 residues long. Germline assignment: CDR1 LNHDA and CDR2 SQIVND (reference sequence). The DNA of the CDR3 is TGTGCCAGTAGTCCGCAAGGGACAGGGGGCGACTATGGCTACACCTTC. Translated, it gives CASSPQGTGGDYGYTF.

The CDR3 DNA reads as TGTGCCAGCAGCCCCGGGACAGGGGACTACGAGCAGTACTTC. It translates to CASSPGTGDYEQYF. The chain links TRBV7-2 to TRBJ2-7, with TRBD1 identical over 10 bases. The CDR3 covers 14 residues. CDR1 and CDR2 (germline): SGHTA, FQGNSA. Trimming at V came to 5 bases and at J to 3 bases, leaving 4 bases not matched to a gene.

This chain uses TRBV7-8 with TRBJ1-5; TRBD1 matches at 10 bases. Per germline, CDR1 SGHVS and CDR2 FQNEAQ. This CDR3 is built from 15 residues. The trim removed 6 bases at V and 6 bases at J, leaving 8 bases unmatched. The CDR3 coding sequence is TGTGCCAGCAGTACTGACAGGGGGCTGTCTCAGCCCCAGCATTTT. Amino acids: CASSTDRGLSQPQHF.